A selection of T cell receptor beta chains follows, all from one sample in a study of neurological immune-mediated disorders. MiXCR, applied by TCRdb to the 5' RACE reads, yields one record per CDR3 protein. The sample shows fewer than 75,000 distinct CDR3 sequences, around 3.1% of them seen only once. Specimen: PBMCs. The receptors originated from a man between 35 and 55 years old with multiple sclerosis. Each CDR3 is given with its conserved first and last residue. A D gene is named only where the DNA matches it firmly. Clone size is stated in some rows and not others, as once, few, many or a class when expanded.

>TRBJ2-3|TRBD2|TRBV20-1|many
TGCAGTGCTGCCCCCCAAGGACTAGCGGGCACAGATACGCAGTATTTT
CSAAPQGLAGTDTQYF
>TRBJ2-6|TRBD1|TRBV6-5|many
TGTGCCAGCAGTCGGGACAGGTTCGGGGCCAACGTCCTGACTTTC
CASSRDRFGANVLTF
>TRBJ2-1|-|TRBV7-9|many
TGTGCCAGCAGCTTTGGCAGGGCGAGTCATCGGATGGGGCGAGAGCAGTTCTTC
CASSFGRASHRMGREQFF
>TRBJ2-7|TRBD1|TRBV7-8|many
TGTGCCAGCAGCCCCAGAGGGGGCAGGCCTAGCTCCTACGAGCAGTACTTC
CASSPRGGRPSSYEQYF
>TRBJ1-2|-|TRBV5-1|many
TGCGCCAGCAGCTTGGCCGGGCAGAGCTATGGCTACACCTTC
CASSLAGQSYGYTF
>TRBJ2-1|-|TRBV20-1|-
TGCAGTGCTAGTGCTGGGACTCTCTACAATGCGCAGTTCTTC
CSASAGTLYNAQFF
>TRBJ2-5|TRBD1|TRBV20-1|many
TGCAGTGCTGGACGGGGACAGTTTGGCATCCAAGAGACCCAGTACTTC
CSAGRGQFGIQETQYF
>TRBJ2-7|-|TRBV29-1|many
TGCAGCGCCTGGACAGTGACCTACGAGCAGTACTTC
CSAWTVTYEQYF
>TRBJ2-3|-|TRBV5-6|-
TGTGCCAGCAGCTTGGCCGGGGGTGGAGATACGCAGTATTTT
CASSLAGGGDTQYF
>TRBJ1-2|TRBD1|TRBV7-9|many
TGTGCCAGCAGCTTAATCCCCGACAGGGGTGATGGCTACACCTTC
CASSLIPDRGDGYTF
>TRBJ2-7|-|TRBV7-6|many
TGTGCCAGCAGCTCAAGCATAGAGGCGGGTTCCTACGAGCAGTACTTC
CASSSSIEAGSYEQYF
>TRBJ1-2|-|TRBV20-1|many
TGCAGTGCCAACAGGGTTGGTGGCTACACCTTC
CSANRVGGYTF
>TRBJ1-1|-|TRBV12-3/TRBV12-4|many
TGTGCCAGCAGTTTCGGGGGAAACTTGAACACTGAAGCTTTCTTT
CASSFGGNLNTEAFF
>TRBJ2-2|TRBD2|TRBV5-1|many
TGCGCCAGCAGTTCAAGCGGGGCGGACACCGGGGAGCTGTTTTTT
CASSSSGADTGELFF
>TRBJ1-3|-|TRBV20-1|many
TGCAGTGCCACCCGGGGCCAAGGGGTCGGAAACACCATATATTTT
CSATRGQGVGNTIYF
>TRBJ2-7|-|TRBV11-2|-
TGTGCCAGCAGCTTACTTGGGGAGCCGGCACATGGCCATTTC
CASSLLGEPAHGHF
>TRBJ2-5|-|TRBV10-3|many
TGTGCCATCAGTGAGTCGGCGGGCCAGCAAGAGACCCAGTACTTC
CAISESAGQQETQYF
>TRBJ2-1|-|TRBV5-1|many
TGCGCCAGCAGCTTGGGTGGGGACTCATACAATGAGCAGTTCTTC
CASSLGGDSYNEQFF
>TRBJ2-7|-|TRBV6-2/TRBV6-3|many
TGTGCCAGCAGTTACTCGACAGCCTCCTCCTACGAGCAGTACTTC
CASSYSTASSYEQYF
>TRBJ1-5|-|TRBV6-2/TRBV6-3|many
TGTGCCAGCAGGAATAGCAATCAGCCCCAGCATTTT
CASRNSNQPQHF
>TRBJ2-3|TRBD2|TRBV4-2|many
TGTGCCAGCAGCCAAAGGGTAACTAGCGGGCACCCAGATACGCAGTATTTT
CASSQRVTSGHPDTQYF
>TRBJ1-6|TRBD1|TRBV6-5|many
TGTGCCAGCAGTTACTCGGACAGGGGGATTTTGTCACCCCTCCACTTT
CASSYSDRGILSPLHF
>TRBJ1-2|-|TRBV18|few
TGTGCCAGCTCACCCGGTTTACGGGACTATGGCTACACCTTC
CASSPGLRDYGYTF
>TRBJ1-1|-|TRBV20-1|many
TGCAGTGCTAGAGATCCAACTACTGAAGCTTTCTTT
CSARDPTTEAFF
>TRBJ2-5|TRBD2|TRBV20-1|many
TGCAGTGCTAGATCAGGGACTAGGCAAGAGACCCAGTACTTC
CSARSGTRQETQYF
>TRBJ2-7|TRBD2|TRBV5-1|many
TGCGCCAGCAGCCAAAGGACGGATCCGGGGGGTGAGCAGTACTTC
CASSQRTDPGGEQYF
>TRBJ2-5|TRBD2|TRBV11-2|many
TGTGCCAGCAGCTCTACCTTTATCGGGGGGGAGACCCAGTACTTC
CASSSTFIGGETQYF
>TRBJ2-6|-|TRBV19|many
TGTGCCAGTAGTACCCGAGGCAACGTCCTGACTTTC
CASSTRGNVLTF
>TRBJ2-7|-|TRBV5-1|many
TGCGCCAGCAGCTTGGAGTTCGGCTACGAGCAGTACTTC
CASSLEFGYEQYF
>TRBJ2-1|TRBD2|TRBV5-1|many
TGCGCCAGCAGCCCGCGGGGGACAGCGGGGGGGCTAAATGAGCAGTTCTTC
CASSPRGTAGGLNEQFF
>TRBJ2-1|TRBD2|TRBV20-1|many
TGCAGTGCAGCCGGGACTAGCGGGAATTCCTACAATGAGCAGTTCTTC
CSAAGTSGNSYNEQFF
>TRBJ2-1|-|TRBV4-1|many
TGCGCCAGCAGCCAAGATTTTGTGGGGAGCTCCTACAATGAGCAGTTCTTC
CASSQDFVGSSYNEQFF
>TRBJ2-6|-|TRBV7-9|many
TGTGCCAGCAGCTTACTGGGGAGCTCTGGGGCCAACGTCCTGACTTTC
CASSLLGSSGANVLTF
>TRBJ2-1|TRBD2|TRBV20-1|many
TGCAGTGCTAGATCAAGCGGGGCCCCCTACAATGAGCAGTTCTTC
CSARSSGAPYNEQFF
>TRBJ2-7|-|TRBV5-1|many
TGCGCCAGTACCGAGGGGGGGGCAAAGGGCGAGCAGTACTTC
CASTEGGAKGEQYF
>TRBJ2-3|-|TRBV5-1|many
TGCGCCAGCAGCTTAGGCGATCGAGATACGCAGTATTTT
CASSLGDRDTQYF
>TRBJ1-1|-|TRBV5-8|many
TGTGCCAGCAGCTTTAGAGACAGGCCCAACACTGAAGCTTTCTTT
CASSFRDRPNTEAFF
>TRBJ1-5|-|TRBV24-1|many
TGTGCCACCAGTGATGGGGGCCAGGGGTCGTATCAGCCCCAGCATTTT
CATSDGGQGSYQPQHF
>TRBJ2-4|-|TRBV5-1|many
TGCGCCAGCAGCTCACCCGGAGGCAAAAACATTCAGTACTTC
CASSSPGGKNIQYF
>TRBJ2-3|TRBD2|TRBV5-1|many
TGCGCCAGCAGCTTGGGCGGGGGAGAAACAGATACGCAGTATTTT
CASSLGGGETDTQYF
>TRBJ2-1|-|TRBV15|many
TGTGCCACCAGCAGAGATCGTGGGGCGAGGGGGAATGAGCAGTTCTTC
CATSRDRGARGNEQFF
>TRBJ2-3|-|TRBV10-2|many
TGCGCCAGCAGTGCGACAGATACGCAGTATTTT
CASSATDTQYF
>TRBJ2-1|TRBD1|TRBV19|few
TGTGCCAGTAGTATAGCAGGGGGCGTCTACAATGAGCAGTTCTTC
CASSIAGGVYNEQFF
>TRBJ2-2|TRBD2|TRBV27|many
TGTGCCAGCAAGTCTAGCGGGGGGGAGGACACCGGGGAGCTGTTTTTT
CASKSSGGEDTGELFF
>TRBJ1-5|-|TRBV29-1|many
TGCAGCTCACGTGAACCCCTTGTCAATAGCAATCAGCCCCAGCATTTT
CSSREPLVNSNQPQHF
>TRBJ1-1|-|TRBV9|many
TGTGCCAGCAGCGTAGATGGGGGGCCGAACACTGAAGCTTTCTTT
CASSVDGGPNTEAFF
>TRBJ2-7|-|TRBV5-5|many
TGTGCCAGCAGCTTGGTACGAAGTAACCTTTGGTACGAGCAGTACTTC
CASSLVRSNLWYEQYF
>TRBJ2-1|TRBD1|TRBV5-1|many
TGCGCCAGCAGCACAATCCCGGGACAGGGATACAATGAGCAGTTCTTC
CASSTIPGQGYNEQFF
>TRBJ1-6|TRBD1|TRBV5-1|many
TGCGCCAGCAGCTCCGGGACAGGGTACTCACCCCTCCACTTT
CASSSGTGYSPLHF
>TRBJ2-5|-|TRBV20-1|many
TGCAGTGCTAGAGATGGTCTAGATCCACAAGAGACCCAGTACTTC
CSARDGLDPQETQYF
>TRBJ1-5|-|TRBV6-6|few
TGTGCCAGCAGACCCGACACCAGCAATCAGCACCAGCATTTT
CASRPDTSNQHQHF
>TRBJ2-5|TRBD1|TRBV20-1|-
TGCAGTGCTAGAGGGACTCCGGGACAGGGTCTAGACCAAGAGCCCCAGCACTTC
CSARGTPGQGLDQEPQHF
>TRBJ2-1|TRBD2|TRBV5-1|many
TGCGCCAGCAGCTACACCCGGACTAGCGGGGGGGCCGTTGAGCAGTTCTTC
CASSYTRTSGGAVEQFF
>TRBJ2-5|-|TRBV19|many
TGTGCCAGTAGTCGGGACCGCACGGAGACCCAGTACTTC
CASSRDRTETQYF
>TRBJ2-1|TRBD2|TRBV5-1|many
TGCGCCAGCAGCTTTCTTGGGGCTAGCGGGGTAAGCTCCTACAATGAGCAGTTCTTC
CASSFLGASGVSSYNEQFF